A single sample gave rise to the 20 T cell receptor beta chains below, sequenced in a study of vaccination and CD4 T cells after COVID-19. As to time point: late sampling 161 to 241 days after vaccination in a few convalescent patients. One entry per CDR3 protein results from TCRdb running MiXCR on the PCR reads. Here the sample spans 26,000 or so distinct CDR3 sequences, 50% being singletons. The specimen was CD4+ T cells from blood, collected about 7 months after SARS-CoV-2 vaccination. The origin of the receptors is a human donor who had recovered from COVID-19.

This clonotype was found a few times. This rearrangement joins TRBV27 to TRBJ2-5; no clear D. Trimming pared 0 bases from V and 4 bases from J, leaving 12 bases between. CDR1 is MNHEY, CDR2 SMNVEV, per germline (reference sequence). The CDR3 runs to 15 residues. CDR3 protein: CASSLSVYSRETQYF. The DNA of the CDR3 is TGTGCCAGCAGTTTATCAGTTTATTCCCGAGAGACCCAGTACTTC.

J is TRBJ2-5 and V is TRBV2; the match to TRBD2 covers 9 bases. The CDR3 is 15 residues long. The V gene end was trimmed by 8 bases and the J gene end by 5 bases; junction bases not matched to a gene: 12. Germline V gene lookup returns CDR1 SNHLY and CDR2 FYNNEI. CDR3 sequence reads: CASVISGSGGETQYF. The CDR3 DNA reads TGTGCCAGCGTGATTAGCGGGAGCGGAGGGGAGACCCAGTACTTC.

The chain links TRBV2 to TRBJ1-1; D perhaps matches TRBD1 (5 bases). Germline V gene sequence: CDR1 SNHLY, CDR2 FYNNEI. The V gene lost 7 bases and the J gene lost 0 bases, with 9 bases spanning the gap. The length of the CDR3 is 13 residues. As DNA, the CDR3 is TGTGCCAGCAAGGGGTTTTTGAACACTGAAGCTTTCTTT. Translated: CASKGFLNTEAFF.

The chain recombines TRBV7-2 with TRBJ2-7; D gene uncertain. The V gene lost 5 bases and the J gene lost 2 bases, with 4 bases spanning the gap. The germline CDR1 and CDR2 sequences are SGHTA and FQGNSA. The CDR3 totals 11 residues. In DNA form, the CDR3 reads TGTGCCAGCAGCACTGCCTACGAGCAGTACTTC. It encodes CASSTAYEQYF.

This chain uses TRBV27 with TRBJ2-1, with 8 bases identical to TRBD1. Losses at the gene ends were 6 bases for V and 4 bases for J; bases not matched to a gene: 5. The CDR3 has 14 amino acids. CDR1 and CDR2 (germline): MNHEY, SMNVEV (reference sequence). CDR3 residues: CASRFRGPYNEQFF. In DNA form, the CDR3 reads TGTGCCAGCAGATTCAGGGGGCCTTACAATGAGCAGTTCTTC.

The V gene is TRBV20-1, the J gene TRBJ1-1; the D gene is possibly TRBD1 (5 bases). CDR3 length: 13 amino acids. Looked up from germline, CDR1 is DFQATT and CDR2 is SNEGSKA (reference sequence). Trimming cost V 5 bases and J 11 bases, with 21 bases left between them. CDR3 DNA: TGCAGTGCTGGCCGGGGCCCGACCATGGCCGCTTTCTTT. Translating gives CSAGRGPTMAAFF.

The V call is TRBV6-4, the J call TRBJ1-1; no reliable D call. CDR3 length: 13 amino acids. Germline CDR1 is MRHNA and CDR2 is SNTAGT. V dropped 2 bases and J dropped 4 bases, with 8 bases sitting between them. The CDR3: CASSDLWGTEAFF. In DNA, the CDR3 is TGTGCCAGCAGTGACCTCTGGGGCACTGAAGCTTTCTTT.

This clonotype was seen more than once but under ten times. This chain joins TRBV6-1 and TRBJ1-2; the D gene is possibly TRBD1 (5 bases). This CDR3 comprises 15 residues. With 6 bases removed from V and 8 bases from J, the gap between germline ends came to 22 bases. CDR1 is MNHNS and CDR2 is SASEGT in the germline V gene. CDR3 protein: CASSTGTGGSWGYTF. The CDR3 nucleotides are TGTGCCAGCAGCACCGGGACCGGAGGGTCTTGGGGCTACACCTTC.

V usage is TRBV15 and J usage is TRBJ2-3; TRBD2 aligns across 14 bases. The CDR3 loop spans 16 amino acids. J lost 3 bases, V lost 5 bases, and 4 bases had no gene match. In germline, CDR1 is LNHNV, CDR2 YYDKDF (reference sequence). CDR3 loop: CATSPGLAGVTDTQYF. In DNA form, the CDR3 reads TGTGCCACCAGCCCGGGACTAGCGGGGGTTACAGATACGCAGTATTTT.

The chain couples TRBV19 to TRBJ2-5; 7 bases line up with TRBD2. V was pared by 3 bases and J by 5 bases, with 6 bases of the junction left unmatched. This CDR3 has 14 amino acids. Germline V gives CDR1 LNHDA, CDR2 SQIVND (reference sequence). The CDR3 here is CASSISSGGETQYF. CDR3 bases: TGTGCCAGTAGTATCTCTAGCGGTGGGGAGACCCAGTACTTC. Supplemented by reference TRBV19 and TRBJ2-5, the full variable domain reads DGGITQSPKYLFRKEGQNVTLSCEQNLNHDAMYWYRQDPGQGLRLIYYSQIVNDFQKGDIAEGYSVSREKKESFPLTVTSAQKNPTAFYLCASSISSGGETQYFGPGTRLLVL.

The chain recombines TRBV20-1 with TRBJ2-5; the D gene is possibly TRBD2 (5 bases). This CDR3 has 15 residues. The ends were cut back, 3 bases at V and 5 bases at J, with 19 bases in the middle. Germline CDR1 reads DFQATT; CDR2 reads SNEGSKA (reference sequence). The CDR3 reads CSARNPNKGGETQYF. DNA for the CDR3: TGCAGTGCTAGGAACCCTAATAAGGGCGGGGAGACCCAGTACTTC.

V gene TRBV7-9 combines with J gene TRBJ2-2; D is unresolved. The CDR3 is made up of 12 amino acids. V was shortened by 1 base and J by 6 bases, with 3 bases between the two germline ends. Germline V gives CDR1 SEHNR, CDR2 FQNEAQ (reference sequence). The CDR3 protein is CASSLGSGELFF. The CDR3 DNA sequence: TGTGCCAGCAGCTTAGGGTCCGGGGAGCTGTTTTTT.

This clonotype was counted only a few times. The CDR3 region has the DNA TGTGCCAGCAGCTCAACAGGGGTCGGGGCCTACGAGCAGTACTTC. Amino acids: CASSSTGVGAYEQYF. The chain carries TRBV7-9 and TRBJ2-7; 7 positions match TRBD1. Germline CDR1 is SEHNR and CDR2 is FQNEAQ (reference sequence). The V segment lost 4 bases and the J segment 2 bases; nucleotides outside the gene matches: 8. This CDR3 spans 15 amino acids. The entire variable domain, with the rest obtained from reference TRBV7-9 and TRBJ2-7, is as follows: DTGVSQNPRHKITKRGQNVTFRCDPISEHNRLYWYRQTLGQGPEFLTYFQNEAQLEKSRLLSDRFSAERPKGSFSTLEIQRTEQGDSAMYLCASSSTGVGAYEQYFGPGTRLTVT.

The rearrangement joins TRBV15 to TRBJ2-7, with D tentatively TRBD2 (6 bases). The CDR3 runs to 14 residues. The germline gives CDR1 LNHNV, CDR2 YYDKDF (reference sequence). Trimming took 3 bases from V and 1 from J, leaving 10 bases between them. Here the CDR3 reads CATSSTRESYEQYF. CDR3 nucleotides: TGTGCCACCAGCAGTACTCGGGAGTCCTACGAGCAGTACTTC.

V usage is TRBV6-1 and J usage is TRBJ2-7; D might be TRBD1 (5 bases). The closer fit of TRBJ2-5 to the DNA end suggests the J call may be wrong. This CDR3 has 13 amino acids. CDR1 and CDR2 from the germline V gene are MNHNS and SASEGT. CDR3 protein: CASSEPGKETQYF. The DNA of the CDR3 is TGTGCCAGCAGTGAGCCAGGGAAAGAGACCCAGTACTTC.

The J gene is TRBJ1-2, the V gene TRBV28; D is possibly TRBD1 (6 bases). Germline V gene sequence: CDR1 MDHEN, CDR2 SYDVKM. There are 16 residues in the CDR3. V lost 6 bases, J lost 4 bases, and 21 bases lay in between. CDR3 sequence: CASSPPRGQTIYGYTF. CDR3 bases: TGTGCCAGCAGCCCACCCCGAGGACAGACGATCTATGGCTACACCTTC.

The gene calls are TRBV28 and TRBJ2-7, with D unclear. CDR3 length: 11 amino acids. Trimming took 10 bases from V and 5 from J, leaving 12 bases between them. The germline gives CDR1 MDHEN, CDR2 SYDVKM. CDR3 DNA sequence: TGTGCCACCAAGCTTTTCCACGAGCAGTACTTC. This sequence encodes CATKLFHEQYF.

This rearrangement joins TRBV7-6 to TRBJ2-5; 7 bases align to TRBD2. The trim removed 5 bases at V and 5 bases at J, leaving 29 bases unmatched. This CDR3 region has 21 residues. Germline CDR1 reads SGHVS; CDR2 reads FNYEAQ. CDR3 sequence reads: CASSLPPVGGRTDPYRETQYF. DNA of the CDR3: TGTGCCAGCAGCCTACCTCCTGTGGGGGGGAGGACCGACCCTTACCGGGAGACCCAGTACTTC.

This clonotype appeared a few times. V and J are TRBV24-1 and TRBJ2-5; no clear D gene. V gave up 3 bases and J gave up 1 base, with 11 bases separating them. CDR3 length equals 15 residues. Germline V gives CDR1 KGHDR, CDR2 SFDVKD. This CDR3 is CATSDVTFSQETQYF. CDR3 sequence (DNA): TGTGCCACCAGTGATGTCACCTTTTCCCAAGAGACCCAGTACTTC.

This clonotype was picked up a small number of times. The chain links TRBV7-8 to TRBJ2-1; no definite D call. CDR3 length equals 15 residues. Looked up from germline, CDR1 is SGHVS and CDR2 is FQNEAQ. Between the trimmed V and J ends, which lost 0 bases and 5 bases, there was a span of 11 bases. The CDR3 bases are TGTGCCAGCAGCTTAGCTAGGGCCGTTAACAATGAGCAGTTCTTC. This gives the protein CASSLARAVNNEQFF.